Presented here are 27 T cell receptor beta chains from one specimen sequenced in a study of T cell responses to AZD1222 COVID-19 vaccine. Clones were sequenced by immunoSEQ multiplex PCR, and TCRdb holds only the in-frame ones, with some missing. The data hold around 100,000 clones, with around 94% observed a single time. This specimen was peripheral blood, taken on day 0 of AZD1222 vaccination. These receptors were obtained from an adult in good health.

The chain joins TRBV7-8 to TRBJ2-7, with D perhaps matching TRBD1 (5 bases). CDR3 length: 15 residues. Germline lookup yields CDR1 SGHVS and CDR2 FQNEAQ. V lost 2 bases and J 3 bases, leaving 14 bases between the germline ends. DNA of the CDR3: TGTGCCAGCAGCTTATGGACCGGTAGGGGCTACGAGCAGTACTTC. It yields the protein CASSLWTGRGYEQYF.

The chain combines TRBV23-1 with TRBJ2-6; D remains unclear. TRBV23-1 has ORF status, its function being uncertain. The V gene lost 3 bases and the J gene lost 3 bases, with 21 bases spanning the gap. There are 19 residues in the CDR3. The CDR3: CASSQPGPKPVGGANVLTF. CDR3 bases: TGCGCCAGCAGTCAGCCCGGGCCGAAACCTGTGGGTGGGGCCAACGTCCTGACTTTC.

The sample holds one count of this clone. The chain has TRBV2 and TRBJ2-1, with 10 bases that match TRBD2. J lost 2 bases, V lost 6 bases, and 4 bases had no gene match. The CDR3 is made up of 15 amino acids. Looked up from germline, CDR1 is SNHLY and CDR2 is FYNNEI. The CDR3 DNA sequence: TGTGCCAGCAGATTAGCGGGAGGTGCCTACAATGAGCAGTTCTTC. Translated: CASRLAGGAYNEQFF. Combining the CDR3 with reference TRBV2 and TRBJ2-1 gives the whole variable domain EPEVTQTPSHQVTQMGQEVILRCVPISNHLYFYWYRQILGQKVEFLVSFYNNEISEKSEIFDDQFSVERPDGSNFTLKIRSTKLEDSAMYFCASRLAGGAYNEQFFGPGTRLTVL.

The J gene is TRBJ2-7, the V gene TRBV15, with 7 bases identical to TRBD1. Germline V lookup: CDR1 LNHNV, CDR2 YYDKDF (reference sequence). The CDR3 has 17 residues. V trimming: 1 base; J trimming: 4 bases; junction bases outside the gene matches: 13. CDR3 protein: CATSRGFRTGKKYEQYF. The DNA for the CDR3 is TGTGCCACCAGCAGAGGATTTCGGACAGGTAAAAAGTACGAGCAGTACTTC.

This clone was recorded once. The rearrangement joins TRBV7-9 to TRBJ1-2; D is uncertain. The germline V gene has CDR1 SEHNR and CDR2 FQNEAQ (reference sequence). Between the trimmed V and J ends, which lost 7 bases and 7 bases, there was a span of 19 bases. The CDR3 totals 14 residues. CDR3 in amino acids: CASILEGGSSGYTF. Here the CDR3 DNA reads TGTGCCAGCATCCTTGAGGGAGGGTCAAGTGGCTACACCTTC.

The chain is built from TRBV7-3 and TRBJ2-1, with TRBD1 matching 7 bases. Germline V gene lookup returns CDR1 SGHTA and CDR2 FQGTGA. J was trimmed by 0 bases and V by 2 bases; bases with no gene match: 4. The CDR3 runs 16 residues. As DNA, the CDR3 is TGTGCCAGCAGCTTACAAACAGGGGCCTCCTACAATGAGCAGTTCTTC. Translated: CASSLQTGASYNEQFF.

The chain recombines TRBV30 with TRBJ1-5; D is perhaps TRBD1 (6 bases). V shed 3 bases and J shed 5 bases, with 14 bases lying between them. Germline V gene sequence: CDR1 GTSNPN, CDR2 SVGIG (reference sequence). The CDR3 spans 14 residues. CDR3 amino acids: CAWSQSGGDQPQHF. For the CDR3, the DNA is TGTGCCTGGAGCCAGTCGGGGGGCGATCAGCCCCAGCATTTT.

This clone was seen just once. The DNA of the CDR3 is TGTGCCAGCAGCTTAGCGATTGGGGCGGCTAATGAAAAACTGTTTTTT. Translating gives CASSLAIGAANEKLFF. The chain links TRBV7-2 to TRBJ1-4, with D maybe TRBD1 (5 bases). The V end lost 0 bases, the J end lost 3 bases, and 11 bases lay between the germline ends. The CDR3 consists of 16 residues. Germline V gives CDR1 SGHTA, CDR2 FQGNSA.

The chain recombines TRBV25-1 with TRBJ2-7; 8 nucleotides match TRBD1. V dropped 7 bases and J dropped 7; count of bases not matched to a gene: 12. CDR3 size: 14 residues. CDR1 and CDR2 from the germline V gene are MGHDK and SYGVNS. The CDR3 DNA reads TGTGCCAGCATATCCCAGGGCAGGGGGCTTGAGCAGTACTTC. It codes for CASISQGRGLEQYF.

The chain combines TRBV27 with TRBJ2-3, with TRBD2 matching 9 bases. There are 14 residues in the CDR3. The J segment lost 4 bases and the V segment lost 6 bases, leaving 5 bases of the junction unmatched. Germline V gene lookup returns CDR1 MNHEY and CDR2 SMNVEV (reference sequence). Written as DNA, the CDR3 is TGTGCCAGCAGGCGGGAGGGGTGGGCAGATACGCAGTATTTT. Amino acids: CASRREGWADTQYF.

This sequence joins TRBV14 and TRBJ2-1; D is tentatively TRBD1 or TRBD2 (5 bases each). Germline V gives CDR1 SGHDN, CDR2 FVKESK. CDR3 length: 16 residues. Trimming cost V 2 bases and J 4 bases, with 15 bases left between them. The CDR3: CASSQMGAGSYNEQFF. CDR3 nucleotides: TGTGCCAGCAGCCAAATGGGAGCAGGGTCTTACAATGAGCAGTTCTTC.

The chain uses TRBV2 and TRBJ1-3; a weak D match, TRBD1 (5 bases). Germline V gene data show CDR1 as SNHLY and CDR2 as FYNNEI. The V gene lost 6 bases and the J gene lost 1 base, with 13 bases spanning the gap. This CDR3 comprises 15 residues. The CDR3 reads CASSVIGGSGNTIYF. CDR3 coding DNA: TGTGCCAGCAGCGTAATTGGGGGGTCTGGAAACACCATATATTTT.

The rearrangement uses TRBV20-1 and TRBJ2-1; D unresolved. CDR1 DFQATT and CDR2 SNEGSKA come from the germline V gene (reference sequence). V lost 4 bases to trimming and J lost 5 bases, with 6 bases between them. There are 11 residues in the CDR3. CDR3 in amino acids: CSATDHNEQFF. DNA for the CDR3: TGCAGTGCTACTGACCACAATGAGCAGTTCTTC.

The chain joins TRBV6-4 to TRBJ1-1, with D hard to call. Germline V gene data show CDR1 as MRHNA and CDR2 as SNTAGT. V gave up 4 bases and J gave up 1 base, with 7 bases separating them. The CDR3 covers 13 residues. CDR3 sequence: CASSAAGNTEAFF. The CDR3 DNA reads TGTGCCAGCAGTGCGGCAGGGAACACTGAAGCTTTCTTT.

The V call is TRBV6-5, the J call TRBJ1-2, with D unresolved. V was pared by 3 bases and J by 4 bases, with 15 bases between. CDR1 is MNHEY and CDR2 is SVGAGI in the germline V gene. The CDR3 loop spans 15 amino acids. CDR3 region: CASSYSGEGGYGYTF. CDR3 DNA sequence: TGTGCCAGCAGTTATTCGGGTGAGGGCGGCTATGGCTACACCTTC.

The chain employs TRBV4-1 and TRBJ2-7; TRBD2 is a possible D gene (6 bases). Germline V lookup: CDR1 MGHRA, CDR2 YSYEKL. The CDR3 is 15 residues long. The V end was cut by 0 bases, the J end by 3 bases, with 12 bases between. The CDR3 bases are TGCGCCAGCAGCCAAGAAGGAGGGAGGAGCTACGAGCAGTACTTC. It specifies CASSQEGGRSYEQYF.

The rearrangement links TRBV7-9 to TRBJ1-3; the match to TRBD1 covers 10 bases. The CDR3 covers 16 residues. V shed 5 bases and J 1 base; nucleotides not matched to a gene: 5. CDR1 and CDR2 from the germline V gene are SEHNR and FQNEAQ (reference sequence). CDR3 bases: TGTGCCAGCAGCCAGGACAGGGGGAGGTCTGGAAACACCATATATTTT. Protein: CASSQDRGRSGNTIYF.

The genes are TRBV7-8 and TRBJ2-3, with 7 bases lining up with TRBD2. CDR1 and CDR2 (germline): SGHVS, FQNEAQ. V shed 9 bases, J shed 5 bases, and the junction held 8 bases outside the gene matches. The length of the CDR3 is 13 residues. Here the CDR3 reads CASSGPREDTQYF. CDR3 DNA: TGTGCCAGTAGCGGGCCCAGGGAAGATACGCAGTATTTT.

The rearrangement links TRBV6-5 to TRBJ2-3; 9 bases agree with TRBD2. Germline CDR1 is MNHEY and CDR2 is SVGAGI. The CDR3 is 16 residues long. V dropped 0 bases and J dropped 3; count of bases not matched to a gene: 4. This CDR3 reads CASSYSLAGLTDTQYF. CDR3 nucleotides: TGTGCCAGCAGTTACTCACTAGCGGGTTTAACAGATACGCAGTATTTT.

The chain carries TRBV27 and TRBJ2-7; either TRBD1 or TRBD2 may supply D (5 bases each). Germline CDR1 MNHEY, CDR2 SMNVEV (reference sequence). There are 14 residues in the CDR3. The V and J ends lost 5 bases and 6 bases respectively, with 17 bases between them. The CDR3 is CASSKGRLEGEQYF. The CDR3 coding sequence is TGTGCCAGCAGTAAGGGACGGCTTGAGGGCGAGCAGTACTTC.

The V gene is TRBV15, the J gene TRBJ1-1; D remains ambiguous. The germline CDR1 and CDR2 sequences are LNHNV and YYDKDF (reference sequence). This CDR3 region has 13 residues. The V end was cut by 0 bases, the J end by 4 bases, with 6 bases between. The CDR3 loop is CATSRDRGTEAFF. The CDR3 nucleotides read TGTGCCACCAGCAGAGATCGAGGCACTGAAGCTTTCTTT.

Here the CDR3 DNA reads TGTGCCAGCCTGATAGGGCGAGTTAACTATGGCTACACCTTC. Its translation is CASLIGRVNYGYTF. J is TRBJ1-2 and V is TRBV6-5, with D unresolved. CDR1 MNHEY and CDR2 SVGAGI come from the germline V gene. This CDR3 region has 14 residues. Trimming stripped 8 bases from V and 1 base from J, with 14 bases between.

The chain uses TRBV4-1 and TRBJ2-7; 10 bases align to TRBD1. The CDR3 is 16 residues long. V lost 4 bases and J lost 4; bases outside the gene matches: 10. Germline values: CDR1 MGHRA, CDR2 YSYEKL. CDR3 bases: TGCGCCAGCAGCCGATTCGGGGGGACAGGGGTTTACGAGCAGTACTTC. This translates into CASSRFGGTGVYEQYF.

The chain employs TRBV9 and TRBJ1-1; a weak D match, TRBD1 (6 bases). The germline V and J ends were trimmed by 4 bases and 4 bases, with 26 bases remaining between them. The CDR3 extends over 18 amino acids. Germline values: CDR1 SGDLS, CDR2 YYNGEE. CDR3 in amino acids: CASSSSRGTGIPSTEAFF. CDR3 in DNA: TGTGCCAGCAGCTCTAGCAGGGGTACGGGTATTCCGAGCACTGAAGCTTTCTTT.

The chain recombines TRBV25-1 with TRBJ1-2; perhaps TRBD1 as D (5 bases). This CDR3 is built from 18 residues. The V and J ends lost 1 base and 1 base respectively, with 19 bases between them. From germline, CDR1 is MGHDK and CDR2 SYGVNS. CDR3 nucleotide sequence: TGTGCCAGCAGTGAATTCTCCCCCCCCCAGGGTTATAACTATGGCTACACCTTC. The encoded protein is CASSEFSPPQGYNYGYTF.

The genes are TRBV6-5 and TRBJ1-5; tentatively, D is TRBD1 (5 bases). Trimming pared 6 bases from V and 3 bases from J, leaving 15 bases between. Germline-derived CDR1 and CDR2 are MNHEY and SVGAGI. The CDR3 has 15 residues. This CDR3 is CASRQRSRVNQPQHF. Here the CDR3 DNA reads TGTGCCAGCAGACAAAGGTCCAGGGTCAATCAGCCCCAGCATTTT.

This rearrangement joins TRBV5-1 to TRBJ1-4; possible D gene TRBD1, 5 bases. The germline gives CDR1 SGHRS, CDR2 YFSETQ. Between the trimmed V and J ends, which lost 0 bases and 8 bases, there was a span of 8 bases. CDR3 size: 13 residues. CDR3 bases: TGCGCCAGCAGCTTGGAGCGGGGCGAAAAACTGTTTTTT. Its translation: CASSLERGEKLFF. Supplemented by reference TRBV5-1 and TRBJ1-4, the full variable domain reads KAGVTQTPRYLIKTRGQQVTLSCSPISGHRSVSWYQQTPGQGLQFLFEYFSETQRNKGNFPGRFSGRQFSNSRSEMNVSTLELGDSALYLCASSLERGEKLFFGSGTQLSVL.